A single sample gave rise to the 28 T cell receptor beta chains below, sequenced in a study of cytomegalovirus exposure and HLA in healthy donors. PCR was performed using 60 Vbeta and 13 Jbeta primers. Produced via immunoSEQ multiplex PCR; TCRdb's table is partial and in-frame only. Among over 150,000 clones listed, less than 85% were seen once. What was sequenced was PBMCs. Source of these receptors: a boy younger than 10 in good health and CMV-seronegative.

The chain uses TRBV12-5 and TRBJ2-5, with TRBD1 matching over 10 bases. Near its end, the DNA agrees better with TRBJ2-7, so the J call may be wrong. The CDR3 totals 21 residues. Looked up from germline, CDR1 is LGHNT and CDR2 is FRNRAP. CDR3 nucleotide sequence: TGTGCTAGTGGTTTGGCAATTGGGGGGACAGGGGCCATACTTATCTCCTACGAGCAGTACTTC. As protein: CASGLAIGGTGAILISYEQYF.

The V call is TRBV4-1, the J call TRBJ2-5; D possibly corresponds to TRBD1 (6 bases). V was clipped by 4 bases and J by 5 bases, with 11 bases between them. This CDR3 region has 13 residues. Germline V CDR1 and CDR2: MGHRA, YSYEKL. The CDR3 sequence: CASSRIRGETQYF. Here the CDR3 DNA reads TGCGCCAGCAGCCGAATAAGGGGGGAGACCCAGTACTTC.

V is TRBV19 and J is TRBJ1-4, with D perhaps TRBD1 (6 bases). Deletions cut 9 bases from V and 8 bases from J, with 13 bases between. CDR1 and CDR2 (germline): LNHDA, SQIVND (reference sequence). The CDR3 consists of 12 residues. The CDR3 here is CASRDMNEKLFF. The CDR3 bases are TGTGCCAGCCGGGACATGAACGAAAAACTGTTTTTT. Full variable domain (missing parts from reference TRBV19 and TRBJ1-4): DGGITQSPKYLFRKEGQNVTLSCEQNLNHDAMYWYRQDPGQGLRLIYYSQIVNDFQKGDIAEGYSVSREKKESFPLTVTSAQKNPTAFYLCASRDMNEKLFFGSGTQLSVL.

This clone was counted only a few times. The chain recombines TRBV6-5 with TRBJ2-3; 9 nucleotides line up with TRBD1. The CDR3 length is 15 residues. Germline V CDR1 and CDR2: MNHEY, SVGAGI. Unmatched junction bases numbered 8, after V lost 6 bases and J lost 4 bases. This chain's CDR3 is CASSPGTGQSDTQYF. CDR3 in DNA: TGTGCCAGCAGCCCCGGGACAGGGCAATCAGATACGCAGTATTTT.

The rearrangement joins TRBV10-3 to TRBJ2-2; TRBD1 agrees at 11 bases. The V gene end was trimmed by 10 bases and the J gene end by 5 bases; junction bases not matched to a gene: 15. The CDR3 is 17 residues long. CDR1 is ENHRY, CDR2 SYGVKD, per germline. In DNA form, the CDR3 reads TGTGCCACCCTGGAGATAGGACAGGGGGCGAGGACCGGGGAGCTGTTTTTT. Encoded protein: CATLEIGQGARTGELFF.

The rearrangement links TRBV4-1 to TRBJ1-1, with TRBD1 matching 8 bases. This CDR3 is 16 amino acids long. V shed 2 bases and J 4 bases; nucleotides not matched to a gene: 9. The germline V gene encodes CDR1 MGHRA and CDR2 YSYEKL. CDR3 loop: CASSQPSDRDATEAFF. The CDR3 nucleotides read TGCGCCAGCAGCCAACCATCGGACAGGGATGCCACTGAAGCTTTCTTT.

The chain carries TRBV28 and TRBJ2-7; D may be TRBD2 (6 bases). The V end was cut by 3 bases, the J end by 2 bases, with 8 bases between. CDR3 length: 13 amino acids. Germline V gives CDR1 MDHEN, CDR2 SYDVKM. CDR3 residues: CASSLGEAYEQYV. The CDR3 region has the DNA TGTGCCAGCAGTTTGGGGGAGGCCTACGAGCAGTACGTC.

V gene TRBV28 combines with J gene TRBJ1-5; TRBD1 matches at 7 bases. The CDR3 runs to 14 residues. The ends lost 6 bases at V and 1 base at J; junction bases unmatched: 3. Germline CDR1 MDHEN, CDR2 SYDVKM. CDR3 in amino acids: CASREQGSNQPQHF. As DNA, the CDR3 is TGTGCCAGCAGGGAACAGGGGAGCAATCAGCCCCAGCATTTT.

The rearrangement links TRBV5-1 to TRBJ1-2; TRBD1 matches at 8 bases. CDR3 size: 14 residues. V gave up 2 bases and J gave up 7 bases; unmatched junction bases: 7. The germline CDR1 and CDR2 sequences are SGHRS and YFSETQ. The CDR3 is CASSFQGAGGGYTF. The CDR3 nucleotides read TGCGCCAGCAGCTTTCAGGGGGCCGGGGGTGGCTACACCTTC.

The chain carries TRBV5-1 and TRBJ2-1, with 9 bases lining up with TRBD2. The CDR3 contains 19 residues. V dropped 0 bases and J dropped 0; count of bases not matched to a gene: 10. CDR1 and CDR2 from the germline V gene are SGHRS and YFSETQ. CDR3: CASSLEASGGPSSYNEQFF. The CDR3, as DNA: TGCGCCAGCAGCTTGGAAGCCAGCGGGGGGCCTAGCTCCTACAATGAGCAGTTCTTC.

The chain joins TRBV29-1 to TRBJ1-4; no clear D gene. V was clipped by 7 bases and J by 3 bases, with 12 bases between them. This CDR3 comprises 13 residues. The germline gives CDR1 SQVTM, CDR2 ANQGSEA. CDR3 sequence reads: CSGFVGANEKLFF. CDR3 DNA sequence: TGCAGCGGGTTTGTTGGAGCTAATGAAAAACTGTTTTTT.

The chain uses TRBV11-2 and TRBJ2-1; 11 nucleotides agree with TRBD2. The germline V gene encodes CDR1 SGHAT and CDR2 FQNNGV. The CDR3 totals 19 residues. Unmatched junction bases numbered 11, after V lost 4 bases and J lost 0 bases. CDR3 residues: CASSSSVLAGVSSYNEQFF. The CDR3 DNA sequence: TGTGCCAGCAGCTCGTCCGTACTAGCGGGGGTTAGCTCCTACAATGAGCAGTTCTTC.

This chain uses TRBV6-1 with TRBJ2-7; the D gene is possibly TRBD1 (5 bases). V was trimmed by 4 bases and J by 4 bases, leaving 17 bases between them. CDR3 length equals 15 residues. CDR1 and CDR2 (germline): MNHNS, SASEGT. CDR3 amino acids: CASSVGQGLPYEQYV. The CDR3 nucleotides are TGTGCCAGCAGTGTCGGGCAGGGTCTTCCTTACGAGCAGTACGTC.

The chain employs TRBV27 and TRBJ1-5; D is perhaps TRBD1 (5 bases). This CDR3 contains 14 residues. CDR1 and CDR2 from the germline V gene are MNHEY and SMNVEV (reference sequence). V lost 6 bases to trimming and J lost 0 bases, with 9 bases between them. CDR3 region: CASSTGYSNQPQHF. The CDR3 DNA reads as TGTGCCAGCAGCACAGGTTATAGCAATCAGCCCCAGCATTTT.

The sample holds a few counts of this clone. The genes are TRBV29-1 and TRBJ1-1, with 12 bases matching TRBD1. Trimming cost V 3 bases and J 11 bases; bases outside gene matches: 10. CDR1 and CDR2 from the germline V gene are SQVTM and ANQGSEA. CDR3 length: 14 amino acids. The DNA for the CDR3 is TGCAGCGTTGACGTGGGACAGGGGGCCCGAGGCGCTTTCTTT. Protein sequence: CSVDVGQGARGAFF.

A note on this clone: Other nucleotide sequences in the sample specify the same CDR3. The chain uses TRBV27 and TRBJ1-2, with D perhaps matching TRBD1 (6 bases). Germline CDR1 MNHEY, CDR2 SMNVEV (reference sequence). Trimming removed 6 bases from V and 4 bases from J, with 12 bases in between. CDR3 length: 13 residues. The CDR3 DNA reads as TGTGCCAGCAGAAGTGGGGGCATCTATGGCTACACCTTC. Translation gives CASRSGGIYGYTF.

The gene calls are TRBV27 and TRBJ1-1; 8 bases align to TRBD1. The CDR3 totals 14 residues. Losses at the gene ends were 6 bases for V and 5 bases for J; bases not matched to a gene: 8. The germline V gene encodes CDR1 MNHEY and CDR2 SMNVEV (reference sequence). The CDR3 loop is CASRQTGGRTEAFF. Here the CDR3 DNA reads TGTGCCAGCAGGCAAACAGGGGGACGGACTGAAGCTTTCTTT.

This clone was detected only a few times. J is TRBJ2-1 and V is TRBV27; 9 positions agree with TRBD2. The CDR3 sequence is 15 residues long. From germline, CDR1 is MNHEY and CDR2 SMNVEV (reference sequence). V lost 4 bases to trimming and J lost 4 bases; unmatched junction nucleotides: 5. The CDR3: CASSSLAGTYNEQFF. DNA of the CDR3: TGTGCCAGCAGTTCTCTAGCGGGGACGTACAATGAGCAGTTCTTC.

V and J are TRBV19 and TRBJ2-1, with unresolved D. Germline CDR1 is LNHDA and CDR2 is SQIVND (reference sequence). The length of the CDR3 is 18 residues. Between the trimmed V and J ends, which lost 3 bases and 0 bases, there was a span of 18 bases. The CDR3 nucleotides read TGTGCCAGTAGTATGCGGCTTGGTGGGTCCAGCTCCTACAATGAGCAGTTCTTC. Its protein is CASSMRLGGSSSYNEQFF. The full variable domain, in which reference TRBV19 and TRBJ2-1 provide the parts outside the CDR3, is DGGITQSPKYLFRKEGQNVTLSCEQNLNHDAMYWYRQDPGQGLRLIYYSQIVNDFQKGDIAEGYSVSREKKESFPLTVTSAQKNPTAFYLCASSMRLGGSSSYNEQFFGPGTRLTVL.

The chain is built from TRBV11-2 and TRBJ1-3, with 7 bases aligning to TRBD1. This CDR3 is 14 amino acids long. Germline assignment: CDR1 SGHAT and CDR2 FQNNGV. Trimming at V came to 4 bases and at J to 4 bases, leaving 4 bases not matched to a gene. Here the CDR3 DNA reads TGTGCCAGCAGCTGGGGACAGCTCGGAAACACCATATATTTT. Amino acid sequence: CASSWGQLGNTIYF.

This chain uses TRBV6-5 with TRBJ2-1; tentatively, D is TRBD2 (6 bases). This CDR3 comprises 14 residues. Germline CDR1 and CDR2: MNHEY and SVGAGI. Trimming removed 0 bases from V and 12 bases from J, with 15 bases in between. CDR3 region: CASSYSGRSSRQFF. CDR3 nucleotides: TGTGCCAGCAGTTACTCGGGGAGGAGCTCTCGGCAGTTCTTC.

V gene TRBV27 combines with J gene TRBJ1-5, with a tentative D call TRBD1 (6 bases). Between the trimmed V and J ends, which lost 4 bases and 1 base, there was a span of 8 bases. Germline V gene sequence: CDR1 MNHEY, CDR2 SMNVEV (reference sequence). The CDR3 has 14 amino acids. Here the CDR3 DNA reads TGTGCCAGCAGTTATACAGGGAGCAATCAGCCCCAGCATTTT. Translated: CASSYTGSNQPQHF.

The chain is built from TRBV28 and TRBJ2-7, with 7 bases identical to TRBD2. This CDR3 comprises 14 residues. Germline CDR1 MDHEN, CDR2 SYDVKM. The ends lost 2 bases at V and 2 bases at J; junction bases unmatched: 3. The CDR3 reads CASSLAGDAYEQYV. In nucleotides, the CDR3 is TGTGCCAGCAGTTTAGCGGGGGATGCCTACGAGCAGTACGTC.

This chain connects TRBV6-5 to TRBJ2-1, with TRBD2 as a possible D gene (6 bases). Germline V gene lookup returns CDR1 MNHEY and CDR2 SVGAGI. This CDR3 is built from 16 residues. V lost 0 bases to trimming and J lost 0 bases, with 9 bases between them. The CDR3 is CASSYSPGVSYNEQFF. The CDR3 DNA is TGTGCCAGCAGTTACTCCCCGGGGGTCTCCTACAATGAGCAGTTCTTC.

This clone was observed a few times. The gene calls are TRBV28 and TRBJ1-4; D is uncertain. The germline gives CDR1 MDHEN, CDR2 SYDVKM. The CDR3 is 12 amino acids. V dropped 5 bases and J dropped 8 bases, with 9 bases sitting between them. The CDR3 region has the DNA TGTGCCAGCAGTGCGCTCGGGGAAAAACTGTTTTTT. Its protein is CASSALGEKLFF.

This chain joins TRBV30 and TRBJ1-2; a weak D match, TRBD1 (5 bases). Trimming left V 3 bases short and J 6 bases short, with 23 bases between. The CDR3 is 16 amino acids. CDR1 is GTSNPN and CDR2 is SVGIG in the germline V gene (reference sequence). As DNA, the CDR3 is TGTGCCTGGAGCCCTATCAATCTGGGGGGACCGGATGGCTACACCTTC. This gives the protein CAWSPINLGGPDGYTF.

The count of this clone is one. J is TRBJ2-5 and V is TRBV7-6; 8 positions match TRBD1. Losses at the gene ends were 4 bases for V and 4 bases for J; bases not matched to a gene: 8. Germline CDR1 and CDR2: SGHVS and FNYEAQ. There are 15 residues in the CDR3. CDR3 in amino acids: CASSSPGGLGETQYF. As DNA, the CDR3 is TGTGCCAGCAGCTCCCCAGGGGGCTTGGGAGAGACCCAGTACTTC. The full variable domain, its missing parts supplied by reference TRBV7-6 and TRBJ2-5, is GAGVSQSPRYKVTKRGQDVALRCDPISGHVSLYWYRQALGQGPEFLTYFNYEAQQDKSGLPNDRFSAERPEGSISTLTIQRTEQRDSAMYRCASSSPGGLGETQYFGPGTRLLVL.

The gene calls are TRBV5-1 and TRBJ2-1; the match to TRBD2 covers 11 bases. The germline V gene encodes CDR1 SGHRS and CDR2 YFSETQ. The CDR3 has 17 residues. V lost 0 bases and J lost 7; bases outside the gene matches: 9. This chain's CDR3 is CASSLVPTSGARNEQFF. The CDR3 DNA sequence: TGCGCCAGCAGCTTGGTCCCGACTAGCGGGGCTAGGAATGAGCAGTTCTTC. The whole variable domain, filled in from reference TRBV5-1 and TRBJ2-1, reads KAGVTQTPRYLIKTRGQQVTLSCSPISGHRSVSWYQQTPGQGLQFLFEYFSETQRNKGNFPGRFSGRQFSNSRSEMNVSTLELGDSALYLCASSLVPTSGARNEQFFGPGTRLTVL.